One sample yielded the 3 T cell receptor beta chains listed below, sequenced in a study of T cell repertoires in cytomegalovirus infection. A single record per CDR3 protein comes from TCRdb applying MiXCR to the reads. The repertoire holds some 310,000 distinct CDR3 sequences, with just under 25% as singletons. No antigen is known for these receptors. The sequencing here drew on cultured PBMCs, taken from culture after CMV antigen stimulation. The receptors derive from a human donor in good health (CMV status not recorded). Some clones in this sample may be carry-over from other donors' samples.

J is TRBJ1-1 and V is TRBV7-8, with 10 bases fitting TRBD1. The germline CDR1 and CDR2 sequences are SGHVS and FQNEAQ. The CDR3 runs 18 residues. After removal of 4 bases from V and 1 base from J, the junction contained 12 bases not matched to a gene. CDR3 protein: CASSSRHGQGVRNTEAFF. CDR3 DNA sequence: TGTGCCAGCAGCTCACGGCATGGACAGGGGGTAAGGAACACTGAAGCTTTCTTT. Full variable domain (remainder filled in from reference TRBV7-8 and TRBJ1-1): GAGVSQSPRYKVAKRGQDVALRCDPISGHVSLFWYQQALGQGPEFLTYFQNEAQLDKSGLPSDRFFAERPEGSVSTLKIQRTQQEDSAVYLCASSSRHGQGVRNTEAFFGQGTRLTVV.

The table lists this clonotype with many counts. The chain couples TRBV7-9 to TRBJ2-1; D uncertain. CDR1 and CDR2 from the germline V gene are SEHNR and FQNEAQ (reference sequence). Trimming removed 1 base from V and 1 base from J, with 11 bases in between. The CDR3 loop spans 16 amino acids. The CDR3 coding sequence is TGTGCCAGCAGCTTAGTGGTAGGGCTTTCCTACAATGAGCAGTTCTTC. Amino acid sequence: CASSLVVGLSYNEQFF.

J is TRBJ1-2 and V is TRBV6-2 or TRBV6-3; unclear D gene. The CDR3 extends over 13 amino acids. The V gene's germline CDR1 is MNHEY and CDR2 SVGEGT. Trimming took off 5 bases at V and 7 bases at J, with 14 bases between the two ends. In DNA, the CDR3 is TGTGCCAGCAGTCTCCTGGGAAAGTTTGGCTACACCTTC. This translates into CASSLLGKFGYTF.